The next 20 T cell receptor beta chains were all read from a single sample in a study of OX40 agonist ivuxolimab in advanced cancers. Method: immunoSEQ multiplex PCR; TCRdb's copy keeps in-frame clones and lacks some. The sample has tens of thousands of clones, 89% seen once. Sample: CD4+ or CD8+ T cells sorted from blood, taken in a trial of the OX40 agonist ivuxolimab. The receptors come from an adult with an advanced solid tumor such as melanoma, head and neck, liver or kidney cancer.

The chain has TRBV7-9 and TRBJ2-7, with D perhaps TRBD2 (7 bases). The CDR3 totals 17 residues. Trimming took off 5 bases at V and 4 bases at J, with 24 bases between the two ends. Germline V lookup: CDR1 SEHNR, CDR2 FQNEAQ (reference sequence). CDR3 sequence: CASSPPLAGAGVYEQYF. CDR3 nucleotide sequence: TGTGCCAGCAGCCCCCCTCTGGCGGGGGCTGGCGTTTACGAGCAGTACTTC.

The chain combines TRBV7-9 with TRBJ2-7; tentatively, D is TRBD1 (6 bases). This CDR3 is 14 amino acids long. The V gene's germline CDR1 is SEHNR and CDR2 FQNEAQ (reference sequence). Trimming shortened V by 0 bases and J by 4 bases, and 10 bases separated the two germline ends. The CDR3 nucleotides read TGTGCCAGCAGCTTAGCCATGGGACAATACGAGCAGTACTTC. This gives the protein CASSLAMGQYEQYF.

The rearrangement links TRBV2 to TRBJ2-4; 7 positions agree with TRBD1. This CDR3 has 12 amino acids. Germline CDR1 is SNHLY and CDR2 is FYNNEI. The trim removed 9 bases at V and 5 bases at J, leaving 4 bases unmatched. CDR3 in DNA: TGTGCCAGAAGGGGGCCTGAAAACATTCAGTACTTC. As protein: CARRGPENIQYF.

The rearrangement uses TRBV19 and TRBJ2-6; D remains ambiguous. The CDR3 runs to 13 residues. Germline V CDR1 and CDR2: LNHDA, SQIVND (reference sequence). V lost 8 bases, J lost 2 bases, and 7 bases lay in between. CDR3 residues: CASGWTGANVLTF. CDR3 nucleotides: TGTGCCAGTGGTTGGACTGGGGCCAACGTCCTGACTTTC.

V usage is TRBV2 and J usage is TRBJ1-1, with D possibly being TRBD1 (6 bases). CDR3 size: 14 residues. Trimming removed 0 bases from V and 1 base from J, with 6 bases in between. Germline lookup yields CDR1 SNHLY and CDR2 FYNNEI. The CDR3 nucleotides read TGTGCCAGCAGTGAAGCGGACAGGAACACTGAAGCTTTCTTT. Translated: CASSEADRNTEAFF.

Only one count was recorded for this clone. This chain joins TRBV27 and TRBJ2-1; D could derive from TRBD1 or TRBD2 (5 bases each). CDR1 is MNHEY and CDR2 is SMNVEV in the germline V gene (reference sequence). This CDR3 region has 15 residues. V gave up 2 bases and J gave up 7 bases, with 15 bases separating them. The CDR3 loop is CASSLVWGSGNEQFF. The CDR3 coding sequence is TGTGCCAGCAGTTTAGTCTGGGGGTCCGGGAATGAGCAGTTCTTC.

This clone was picked up one time. The genes are TRBV7-6 and TRBJ2-1; 9 nucleotides match TRBD1. Trimming removed 6 bases from V and 8 bases from J; junction bases left unmatched: 2. Germline V gene data show CDR1 as SGHVS and CDR2 as FNYEAQ. The CDR3 is 12 residues long. CDR3: CASRGQGYEQFF. The CDR3 region has the DNA TGTGCCAGCAGGGGACAGGGTTATGAGCAGTTCTTC. Filled out from reference TRBV7-6 and TRBJ2-1, the complete variable domain reads GAGVSQSPRYKVTKRGQDVALRCDPISGHVSLYWYRQALGQGPEFLTYFNYEAQQDKSGLPNDRFSAERPEGSISTLTIQRTEQRDSAMYRCASRGQGYEQFFGPGTRLTVL.

This rearrangement joins TRBV28 to TRBJ2-7; 7 bases fit TRBD1. Germline values: CDR1 MDHEN, CDR2 SYDVKM. The CDR3 sequence is 12 residues long. The CDR3 nucleotides are TGTGCTACCCGACAGGGCTCCTACGAGCAGTACTTC. Protein: CATRQGSYEQYF.

The V gene is TRBV27, the J gene TRBJ1-2; D might be TRBD1 (5 bases). The germline V gene has CDR1 MNHEY and CDR2 SMNVEV (reference sequence). Trimming took off 5 bases at V and 2 bases at J, with 6 bases between the two ends. The CDR3 extends over 12 amino acids. In DNA, the CDR3 is TGTGCCAGCAGTGCAGGGAACTATGGCTACACCTTC. This codes for CASSAGNYGYTF.

The V gene is TRBV7-7, the J gene TRBJ2-1, with 12 bases aligning to TRBD2. This CDR3 region has 15 residues. Germline CDR1 SSHAT, CDR2 FNYEAQ (reference sequence). The V and J ends lost 5 bases and 6 bases, in that order; junction bases with no gene match: 5. CDR3: CASSPGLAGSNEQFF. CDR3 coding DNA: TGTGCCAGCAGCCCCGGACTAGCGGGGTCCAATGAGCAGTTCTTC.

CDR3 nucleotide sequence: TGTGCCAGCAGCTTAGGAATCCTAACGGGGAACACTGAAGCTTTCTTT. As protein: CASSLGILTGNTEAFF. The genes are TRBV7-9 and TRBJ1-1; no firm D call. Germline CDR1 reads SEHNR; CDR2 reads FQNEAQ (reference sequence). CDR3 size: 16 residues. Trimming left V 1 base short and J 1 base short, with 13 bases between.

The chain links TRBV5-1 to TRBJ1-2, with no clear D. The V end was cut by 0 bases, the J end by 4 bases, with 22 bases between. Germline V gives CDR1 SGHRS, CDR2 YFSETQ. The CDR3 is made up of 18 amino acids. The CDR3 sequence: CASSLGTSTSFPPYGYTF. CDR3 nucleotide sequence: TGCGCCAGCAGCTTGGGGACGAGTACCTCCTTTCCTCCCTATGGCTACACCTTC.

V is TRBV30 and J is TRBJ1-2; D gene unclear. This CDR3 is 13 amino acids long. Germline-derived CDR1 and CDR2 are GTSNPN and SVGIG (reference sequence). V lost 4 bases and J lost 1, with 10 bases in between. CDR3 DNA sequence: TGTGCCTGGATAGGGAGATTTAACTATGGCTACACCTTC. This encodes CAWIGRFNYGYTF. Variable domain in full (rest from reference TRBV30 and TRBJ1-2): SQTIHQWPATLVQPVGSPLSLECTVEGTSNPNLYWYRQAAGRGLQLLFYSVGIGQISSEVPQNLSASRPQDRQFILSSKKLLLSDSGFYLCAWIGRFNYGYTFGSGTRLTVV.

This clone has a single count. The CDR3 sequence: CASSQGVSYEQYF. As DNA, the CDR3 is TGTGCCAGCAGCCAGGGGGTCTCCTACGAGCAGTACTTC. V gene TRBV4-2 combines with J gene TRBJ2-7; either TRBD1 or TRBD2 may fit D (5 bases each). CDR1 and CDR2 (germline): LGHNA, YNFKEQ. The germline V and J ends were trimmed by 3 bases and 0 bases, with 6 bases remaining between them. This CDR3 spans 13 amino acids.

The chain carries TRBV7-9 and TRBJ2-5; D is possibly TRBD2 (6 bases). CDR1 is SEHNR, CDR2 FQNEAQ, per germline (reference sequence). This CDR3 comprises 12 residues. Trimming stripped 8 bases from V and 2 bases from J, with 9 bases between. CDR3 DNA: TGTGCCAGCCGGGACTCGCAAGAGACCCAGTACTTC. Translation gives CASRDSQETQYF.

This rearrangement joins TRBV7-9 to TRBJ1-2; D gene uncertain. The CDR3 covers 13 residues. Germline loops: CDR1 SEHNR, CDR2 FQNEAQ (reference sequence). The chain's CDR3 is CATWVMTNYGYTF. In DNA form, the CDR3 reads TGTGCAACCTGGGTGATGACTAACTATGGCTACACCTTC. Full variable domain (rest looked up from reference TRBV7-9 and TRBJ1-2): DTGVSQNPRHKITKRGQNVTFRCDPISEHNRLYWYRQTLGQGPEFLTYFQNEAQLEKSRLLSDRFSAERPKGSFSTLEIQRTEQGDSAMYLCATWVMTNYGYTFGSGTRLTVV.

This clone was picked up a small number of times. The rearrangement uses TRBV30 and TRBJ1-1, with a weak D call TRBD1 (6 bases). Trimming took 1 base from V and 3 from J, leaving 6 bases between them. CDR3 length equals 12 residues. The germline CDR1 and CDR2 sequences are GTSNPN and SVGIG (reference sequence). CDR3 amino acids: CAWSGGHTEAFF. CDR3 sequence (DNA): TGTGCCTGGAGTGGGGGGCACACTGAAGCTTTCTTT.

This chain uses TRBV14 with TRBJ2-1; D perhaps matches TRBD2 (5 bases). Germline CDR1 is SGHDN and CDR2 is FVKESK. V was shortened by 4 bases and J by 0 bases, with 13 bases between the two germline ends. The CDR3 extends over 16 amino acids. CDR3 sequence: CASSLFLGSSYNEQFF. The DNA of the CDR3 is TGTGCCAGCAGCCTTTTCCTAGGGAGCTCCTACAATGAGCAGTTCTTC.

J is TRBJ2-1 and V is TRBV29-1; 11 nucleotides match TRBD2. Germline V CDR1 and CDR2: SQVTM, ANQGSEA. The CDR3 spans 17 residues. Trimming took 3 bases from V and 4 from J; bases not matched to a gene: 11. In DNA form, the CDR3 reads TGCAGCGTTGATCCCAGGGGGCTAGCGGGAGGATACAATGAGCAGTTCTTC. This sequence encodes CSVDPRGLAGGYNEQFF.

The V gene is TRBV19, the J gene TRBJ1-1; D gene unclear. V lost 6 bases to trimming and J lost 3 bases, with 17 bases between them. Germline V gene sequence: CDR1 LNHDA, CDR2 SQIVND (reference sequence). The CDR3 consists of 15 residues. DNA of the CDR3: TGTGCCAGTAGATACAGCGGCCCCGCGTACACTGAAGCTTTCTTT. Translated: CASRYSGPAYTEAFF.